The 15 T cell receptor beta chains listed next were all sequenced from one sample in a study of T-cell memory formation after mild COVID-19. TCRdb analysed the 5' RACE reads with MiXCR anew, one entry per CDR3 protein. The sample shows hundreds of thousands of distinct CDR3 sequences, 20% to 25% of them seen only once. What was sequenced was PBMCs or a T cell subset sorted from them (not recorded which). These receptors all stem from an adult woman who had mild COVID-19 (a few samples of this study predate the infection). Cell type and time point are not known.

This clonotype was picked up a small number of times. V is TRBV9 and J is TRBJ1-2; D gene unclear. CDR3 size: 15 residues. V gave up 4 bases and J gave up 5 bases, with 18 bases separating them. The germline V gene has CDR1 SGDLS and CDR2 YYNGEE. CDR3: CASSLSPDRGYGYTF. The CDR3 nucleotides read TGTGCCAGCAGCCTGAGCCCAGACCGCGGATATGGCTACACCTTC. Variable domain in full (rest from reference TRBV9 and TRBJ1-2): DSGVTQTPKHLITATGQRVTLRCSPRSGDLSVYWYQQSLDQGLQFLIQYYNGEERAKGNILERFSAQQFPDLHSELNLSSLELGDSALYFCASSLSPDRGYGYTFGSGTRLTVV.

The rearrangement joins TRBV7-9 to TRBJ2-7; D remains ambiguous. The germline V gene encodes CDR1 SEHNR and CDR2 FQNEAQ (reference sequence). Deletions cut 7 bases from V and 5 bases from J, with 9 bases between. The CDR3 consists of 11 residues. CDR3: CASTRAHEQYF. As DNA, the CDR3 is TGTGCCAGCACCCGAGCCCACGAGCAGTACTTC.

CDR3 loop: CASSPRTGVNEKLFF. CDR3 coding DNA: TGTGCCAGCTCACCACGAACGGGAGTAAATGAAAAACTGTTTTTT. This chain joins TRBV18 and TRBJ1-4; no reliable D call. The V gene lost 1 base and the J gene lost 5 bases, with 11 bases spanning the gap. From germline, CDR1 is KGHSH and CDR2 LQKENI. This CDR3 contains 15 residues.

This clonotype was seen a handful of times. The rearrangement joins TRBV19 to TRBJ1-5, with TRBD1 matching 11 bases. Germline V gives CDR1 LNHDA, CDR2 SQIVND (reference sequence). V shed 5 bases and J 2 bases; nucleotides not matched to a gene: 5. This CDR3 is built from 16 residues. CDR3 protein: CASSPRTGGGNQPQHF. The CDR3 DNA follows: TGTGCCAGTAGTCCTCGGACAGGGGGCGGCAATCAGCCCCAGCATTTT.

This chain joins TRBV11-2 and TRBJ2-7; D perhaps matches TRBD1 (7 bases). Germline CDR1 SGHAT, CDR2 FQNNGV. V was clipped by 4 bases and J by 2 bases, with 18 bases between them. There are 16 residues in the CDR3. CDR3 sequence: CASSSPFRGRTYEQYF. The CDR3 coding sequence is TGTGCCAGCAGCTCCCCTTTCAGGGGGAGGACCTACGAGCAGTACTTC.

This clonotype was recorded a few times. The chain has TRBV5-6 and TRBJ2-1; 10 bases align to TRBD2. The CDR3 spans 17 residues. Germline values: CDR1 SGHDT, CDR2 YYEEEE. V shed 5 bases, J shed 8 bases, and the junction held 16 bases outside the gene matches. The CDR3 bases are TGTGCCAGCAGTTCAAGCGGGGGGGCCCTCCCGGGTGATGAGCAGTTCTTC. Its translation: CASSSSGGALPGDEQFF.

V and J are TRBV5-1 and TRBJ2-7, with 11 nucleotides matching TRBD2. The CDR3 contains 15 residues. Germline trimming cut 0 bases from V and 6 bases from J; bases unmatched to any gene: 5. CDR1 and CDR2 (germline): SGHRS, YFSETQ. The CDR3 DNA sequence: TGCGCCAGCAGCTTGGCTAGCGGGGGGATCGTCGAGCAGTACTTC. Translation gives CASSLASGGIVEQYF.

This sequence joins TRBV19 and TRBJ1-5; 8 bases map to TRBD1. The CDR3 covers 15 residues. Germline V gene data show CDR1 as LNHDA and CDR2 as SQIVND (reference sequence). J gave up 4 bases and V 7 bases, and 9 bases lay outside the gene matches. CDR3 in amino acids: CASIDSGGGNQPQHF. The CDR3 DNA is TGTGCCAGTATTGATTCAGGGGGCGGGAATCAGCCCCAGCATTTT.

CDR3 bases: TGTGCCAGCAGTAGAAATGTAGAAGAGACCCAGTACTTC. Residues: CASSRNVEETQYF. The genes are TRBV2 and TRBJ2-5; D gene ambiguous. V lost 5 bases to trimming and J lost 3 bases, with 10 bases between them. Germline loops: CDR1 SNHLY, CDR2 FYNNEI. The CDR3 sequence is 13 residues long.

The chain combines TRBV9 with TRBJ2-7; D not resolved. This CDR3 comprises 15 residues. Trimming cost V 0 bases and J 1 base, with 11 bases left between them. Germline CDR1 is SGDLS and CDR2 is YYNGEE. The CDR3 sequence: CASSVDARPSYEQYF. The CDR3 bases are TGTGCCAGCAGCGTAGACGCCCGACCATCCTACGAGCAGTACTTC. Using reference TRBV9 and TRBJ2-7 for the parts outside the CDR3, the full variable domain is DSGVTQTPKHLITATGQRVTLRCSPRSGDLSVYWYQQSLDQGLQFLIQYYNGEERAKGNILERFSAQQFPDLHSELNLSSLELGDSALYFCASSVDARPSYEQYFGPGTRLTVT.

The V and J genes are TRBV30 and TRBJ1-1; the D gene is possibly TRBD1 (5 bases). Germline V CDR1 and CDR2: GTSNPN, SVGIG (reference sequence). V shed 3 bases and J shed 5 bases, with 16 bases lying between them. This CDR3 is built from 14 residues. CDR3 protein: CAWSLRAVGTEAFF. The DNA of the CDR3 is TGTGCCTGGAGCCTCAGGGCTGTTGGTACTGAAGCTTTCTTT.

This clonotype was detected many times. This chain joins TRBV5-1 and TRBJ2-3, with D perhaps TRBD2 (5 bases). This CDR3 spans 14 amino acids. CDR1 SGHRS and CDR2 YFSETQ come from the germline V gene. V gave up 0 bases and J gave up 4 bases, with 9 bases separating them. The CDR3 loop reads CASSLVGSADTQYF. DNA for the CDR3: TGCGCCAGCAGCTTGGTTGGGAGCGCAGATACGCAGTATTTT.

In regard to this clonotype: The junction differs from germline at one of its ends, possibly a read error. CDR3 sequence reads: CASRSMAAGAKVLTF. CDR3 sequence (DNA): TGTGCCAGCAGGTCTATGGCGGCTGGGGCCAAAGTCCTGACTTTC. The chain uses TRBV12-3 or TRBV12-4 and TRBJ2-6; a possible D gene is TRBD1 (5 bases). The CDR3 runs to 15 residues.

V is TRBV2 and J is TRBJ2-5; a possible D gene is TRBD2 (5 bases). V lost 6 bases, J lost 0 bases, and 11 bases lay in between. The length of the CDR3 is 14 residues. Germline CDR1 is SNHLY and CDR2 is FYNNEI. The CDR3 nucleotides are TGTGCCAGCAGAAAGACGGGGTACCAAGAGACCCAGTACTTC. Translating gives CASRKTGYQETQYF.

The chain has TRBV4-1 and TRBJ2-7; tentatively, D is TRBD1 (5 bases). The CDR3 covers 16 residues. In germline, CDR1 is MGHRA, CDR2 YSYEKL. V was shortened by 0 bases and J by 3 bases, with 15 bases between the two germline ends. Written as DNA, the CDR3 is TGCGCCAGCAGCCAAGATGTGCGGCAAGGGGACTACGAGCAGTACTTC. This sequence encodes CASSQDVRQGDYEQYF.